This T cell receptor (beta chain) was sequenced in a study of CD8+CD57+ T cells in acquired aplastic anemia. Points from the study as a whole: Overlap between patients and controls comprised about 28 CD8+ CDR3 sequences. CD8+ Simpson's diversity in patients was not significantly different from that in controls.

The template for TCR beta VDJ and CDR3 sequence profiling was genomic DNA. TCRdb used MiXCR to reprocess the reads, holding one entry per CDR3 protein. This sample has 300,000 or so distinct CDR3 sequences, with about three fifths found just once. The germline CDR1 and CDR2 sequences are SGHVS and FQNEAQ. V dropped 4 bases and J dropped 3; count of bases not matched to a gene: 7. The length of the CDR3 is 15 residues. Sequencing involved patients with CD8+CD57+ cell expansion previously shown by flow cytometry. Severe acquired aplastic anemia was diagnosed in all patients. As concerns this clonotype: No antigen is known for it.

This receptor was obtained from a human donor with aplastic anemia. The chain is built from TRBV7-8 and TRBJ2-7; 9 bases fit TRBD1. Sequences were obtained from sorted CD4+, CD8+, or CD8+CD57+ T cells (not recorded which) from PBMCs. DNA of the CDR3: TGTGCCAGCAGCTCCGGGACAGGGAATTTCTACGAGCAGTACTTC. This translates into CASSSGTGNFYEQYF.